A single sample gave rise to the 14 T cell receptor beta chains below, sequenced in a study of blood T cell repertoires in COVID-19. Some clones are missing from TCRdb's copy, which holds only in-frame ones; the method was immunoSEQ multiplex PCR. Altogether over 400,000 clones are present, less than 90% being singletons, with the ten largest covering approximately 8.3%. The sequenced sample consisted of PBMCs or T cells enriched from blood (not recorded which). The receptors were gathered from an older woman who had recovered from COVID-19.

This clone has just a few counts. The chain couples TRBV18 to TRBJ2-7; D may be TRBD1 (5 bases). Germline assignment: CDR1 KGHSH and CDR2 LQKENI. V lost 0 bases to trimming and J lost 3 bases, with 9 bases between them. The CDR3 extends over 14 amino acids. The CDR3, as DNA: TGTGCCAGCTCACCACCGGGGCAGAACTACGAGCAGTACGTC. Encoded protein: CASSPPGQNYEQYV.

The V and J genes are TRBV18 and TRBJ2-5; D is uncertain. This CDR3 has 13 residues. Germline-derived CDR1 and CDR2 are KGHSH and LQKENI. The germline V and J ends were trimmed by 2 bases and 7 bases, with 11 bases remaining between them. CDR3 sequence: CASSPETTGTQYF. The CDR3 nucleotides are TGTGCCAGCTCACCAGAGACCACGGGGACCCAGTACTTC.

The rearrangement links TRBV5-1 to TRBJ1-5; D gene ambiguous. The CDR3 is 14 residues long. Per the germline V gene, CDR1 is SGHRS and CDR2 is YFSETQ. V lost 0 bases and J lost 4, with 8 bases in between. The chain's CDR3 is CASSLGSGNQPQHF. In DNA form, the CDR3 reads TGCGCCAGCAGCTTGGGCAGTGGTAATCAGCCCCAGCATTTT.

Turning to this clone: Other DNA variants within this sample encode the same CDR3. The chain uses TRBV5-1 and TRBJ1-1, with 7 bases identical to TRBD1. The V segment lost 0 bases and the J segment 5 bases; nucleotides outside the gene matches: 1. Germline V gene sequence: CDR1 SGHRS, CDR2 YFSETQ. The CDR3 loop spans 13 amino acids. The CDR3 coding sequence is TGCGCCAGCAGCTTGGGGACAGGTACTGAAGCTTTCTTT. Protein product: CASSLGTGTEAFF.

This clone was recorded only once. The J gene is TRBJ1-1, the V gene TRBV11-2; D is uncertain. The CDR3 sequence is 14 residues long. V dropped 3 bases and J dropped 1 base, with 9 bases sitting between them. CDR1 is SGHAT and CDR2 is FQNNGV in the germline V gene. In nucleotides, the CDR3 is TGTGCCAGCAGCTTCCAGGCCGCGAACACTGAAGCTTTCTTT. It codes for CASSFQAANTEAFF.

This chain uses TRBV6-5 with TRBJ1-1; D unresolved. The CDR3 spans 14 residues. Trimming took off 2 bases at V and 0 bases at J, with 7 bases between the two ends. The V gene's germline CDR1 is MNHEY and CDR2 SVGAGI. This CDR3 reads CASSYAEVNTEAFF. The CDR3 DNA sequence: TGTGCCAGCAGTTACGCGGAGGTGAACACTGAAGCTTTCTTT.

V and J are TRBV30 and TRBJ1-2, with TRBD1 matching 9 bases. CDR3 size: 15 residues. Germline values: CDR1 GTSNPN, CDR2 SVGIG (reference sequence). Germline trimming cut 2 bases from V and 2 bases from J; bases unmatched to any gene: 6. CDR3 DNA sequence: TGTGCCTGGAGTTCCCCCGGACAGGGGAACTATGGCTACACCTTC. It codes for CAWSSPGQGNYGYTF.

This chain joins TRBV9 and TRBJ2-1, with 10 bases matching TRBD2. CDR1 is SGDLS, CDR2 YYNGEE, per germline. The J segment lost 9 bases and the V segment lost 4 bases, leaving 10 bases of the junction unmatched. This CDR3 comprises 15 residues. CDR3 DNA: TGTGCCAGCAGCCCTCGTTTAGCGGGGGGAATTGAGCAGTTCTTC. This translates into CASSPRLAGGIEQFF.

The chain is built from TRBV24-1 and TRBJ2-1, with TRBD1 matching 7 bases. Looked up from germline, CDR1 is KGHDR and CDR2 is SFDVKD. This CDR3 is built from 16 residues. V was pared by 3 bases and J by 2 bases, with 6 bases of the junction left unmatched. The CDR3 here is CATSDRQGGTYNEQFF. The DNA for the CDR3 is TGTGCCACCAGTGATCGACAGGGTGGGACCTACAATGAGCAGTTCTTC.

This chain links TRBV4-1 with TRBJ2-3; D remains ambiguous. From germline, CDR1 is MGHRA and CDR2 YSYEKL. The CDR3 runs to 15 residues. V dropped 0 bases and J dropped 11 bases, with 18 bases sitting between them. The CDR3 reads CASSQENRIRYGQYF. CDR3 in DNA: TGCGCCAGCAGCCAAGAAAATCGAATTAGATACGGGCAGTATTTT.

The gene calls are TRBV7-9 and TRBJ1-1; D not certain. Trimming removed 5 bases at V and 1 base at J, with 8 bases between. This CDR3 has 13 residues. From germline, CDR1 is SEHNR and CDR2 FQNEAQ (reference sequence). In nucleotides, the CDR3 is TGTGCCAGCAGCCGAACCGGGAACACTGAAGCTTTCTTT. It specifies CASSRTGNTEAFF.

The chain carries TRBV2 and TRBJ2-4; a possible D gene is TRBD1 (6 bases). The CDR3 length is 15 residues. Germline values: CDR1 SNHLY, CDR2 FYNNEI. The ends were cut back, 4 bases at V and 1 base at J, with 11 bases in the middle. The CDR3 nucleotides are TGTGCCAGCAGTGCCCTCGACAGGGCCAAAAACATTCAGTACTTC. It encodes CASSALDRAKNIQYF.

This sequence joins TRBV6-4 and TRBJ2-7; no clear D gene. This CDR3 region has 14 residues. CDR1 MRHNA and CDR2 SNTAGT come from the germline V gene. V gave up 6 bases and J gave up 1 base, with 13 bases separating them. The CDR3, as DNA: TGTGCCAGCAGACCACGAGGTTGTTCCTACGAGCAGTACTTC. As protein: CASRPRGCSYEQYF.

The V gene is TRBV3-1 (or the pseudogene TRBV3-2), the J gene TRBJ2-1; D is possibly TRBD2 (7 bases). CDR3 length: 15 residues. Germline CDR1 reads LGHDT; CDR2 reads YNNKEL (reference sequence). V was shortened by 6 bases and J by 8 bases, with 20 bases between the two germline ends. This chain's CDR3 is CASRLLEGGVDEQFF. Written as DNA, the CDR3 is TGTGCCAGCAGACTCCTGGAGGGGGGGGTGGATGAGCAGTTCTTC.